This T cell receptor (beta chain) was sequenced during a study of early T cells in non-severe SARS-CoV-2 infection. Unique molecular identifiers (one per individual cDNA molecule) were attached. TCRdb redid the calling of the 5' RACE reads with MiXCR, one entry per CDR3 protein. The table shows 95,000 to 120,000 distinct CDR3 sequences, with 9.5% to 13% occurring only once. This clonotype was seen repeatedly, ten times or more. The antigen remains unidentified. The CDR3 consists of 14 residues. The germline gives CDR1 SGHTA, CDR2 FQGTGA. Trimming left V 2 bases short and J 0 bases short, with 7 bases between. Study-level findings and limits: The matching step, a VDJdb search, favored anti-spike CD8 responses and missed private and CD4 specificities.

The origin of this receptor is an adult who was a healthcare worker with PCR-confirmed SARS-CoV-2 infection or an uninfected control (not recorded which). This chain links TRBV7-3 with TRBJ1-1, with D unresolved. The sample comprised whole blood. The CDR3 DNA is TGTGCCAGCAGCTTAGGGCCGATGAACACTGAAGCTTTCTTT. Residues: CASSLGPMNTEAFF.